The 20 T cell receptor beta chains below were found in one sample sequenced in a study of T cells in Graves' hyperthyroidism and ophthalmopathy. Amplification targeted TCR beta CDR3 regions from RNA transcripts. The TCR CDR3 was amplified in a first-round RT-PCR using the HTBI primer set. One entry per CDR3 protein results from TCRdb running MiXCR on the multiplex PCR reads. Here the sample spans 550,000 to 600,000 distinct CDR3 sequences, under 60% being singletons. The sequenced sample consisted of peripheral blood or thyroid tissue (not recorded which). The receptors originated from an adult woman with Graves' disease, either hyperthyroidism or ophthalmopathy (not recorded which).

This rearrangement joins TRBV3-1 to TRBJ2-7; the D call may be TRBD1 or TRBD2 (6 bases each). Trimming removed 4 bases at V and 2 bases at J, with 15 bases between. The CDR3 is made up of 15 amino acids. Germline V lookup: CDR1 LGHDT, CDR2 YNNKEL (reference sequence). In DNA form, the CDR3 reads TGTGCCAGCAGCCGGGGGGCCTCCCTTACCTACGAGCAGTACTTC. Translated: CASSRGASLTYEQYF.

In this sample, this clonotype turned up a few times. The CDR3 DNA is TGTGCCAGCAGTCCCCGAACGGATTTGAGCTACACCTTC. Its protein product is CASSPRTDLSYTF. This chain links TRBV12-3 or TRBV12-4 with TRBJ1-2; D unresolved. The V end was cut by 5 bases, the J end by 9 bases, with 16 bases between. The CDR3 extends over 13 amino acids.

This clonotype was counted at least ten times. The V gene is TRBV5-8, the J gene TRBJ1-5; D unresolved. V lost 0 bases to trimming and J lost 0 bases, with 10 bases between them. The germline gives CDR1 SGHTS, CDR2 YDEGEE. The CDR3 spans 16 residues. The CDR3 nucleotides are TGTGCCAGCAGCTTGGTAGGCTGGAGTAGCAATCAGCCCCAGCATTTT. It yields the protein CASSLVGWSSNQPQHF.

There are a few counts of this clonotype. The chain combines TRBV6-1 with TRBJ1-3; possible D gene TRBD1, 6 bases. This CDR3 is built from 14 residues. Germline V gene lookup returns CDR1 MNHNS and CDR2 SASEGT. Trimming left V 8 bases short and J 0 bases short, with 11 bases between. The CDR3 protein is CASLDRRSGNTIYF. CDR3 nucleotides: TGTGCCAGCTTAGACAGGCGCTCTGGAAACACCATATATTTT.

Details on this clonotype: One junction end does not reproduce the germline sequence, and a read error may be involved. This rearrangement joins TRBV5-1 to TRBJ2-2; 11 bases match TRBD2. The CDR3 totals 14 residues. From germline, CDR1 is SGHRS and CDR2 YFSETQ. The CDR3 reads CASSPGTSGGKLFF. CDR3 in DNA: TGCGCCAGCAGTCCTGGGACTAGCGGCGGGAAGCTGTTTTTT.

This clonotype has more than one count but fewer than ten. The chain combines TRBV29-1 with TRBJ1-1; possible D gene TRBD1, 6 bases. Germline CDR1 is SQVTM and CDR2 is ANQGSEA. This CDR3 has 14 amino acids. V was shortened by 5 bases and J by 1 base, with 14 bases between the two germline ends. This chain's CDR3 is CSVHIQGGNTEAFF. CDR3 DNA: TGCAGCGTTCATATACAGGGTGGGAACACTGAAGCTTTCTTT.

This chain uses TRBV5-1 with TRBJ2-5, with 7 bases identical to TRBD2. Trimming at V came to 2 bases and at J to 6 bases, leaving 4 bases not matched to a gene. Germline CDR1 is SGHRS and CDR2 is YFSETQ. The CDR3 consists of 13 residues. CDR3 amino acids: CASSFSGMKTQYF. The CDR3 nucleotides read TGCGCCAGCAGCTTCAGCGGGATGAAGACCCAGTACTTC.

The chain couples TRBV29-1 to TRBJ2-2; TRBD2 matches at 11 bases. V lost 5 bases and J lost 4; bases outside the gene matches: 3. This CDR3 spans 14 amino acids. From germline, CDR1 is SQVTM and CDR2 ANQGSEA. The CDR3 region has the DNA TGCAGCGTTTGGACTAGCGGGCCCACCGGGGAGCTGTTTTTT. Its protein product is CSVWTSGPTGELFF.

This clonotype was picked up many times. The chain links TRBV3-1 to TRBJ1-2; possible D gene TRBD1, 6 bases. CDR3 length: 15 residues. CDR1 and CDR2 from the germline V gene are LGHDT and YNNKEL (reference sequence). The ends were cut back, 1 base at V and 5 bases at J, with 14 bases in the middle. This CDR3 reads CASSQGDTERYGYTF. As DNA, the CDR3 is TGTGCCAGCAGCCAAGGGGACACGGAACGTTATGGCTACACCTTC.

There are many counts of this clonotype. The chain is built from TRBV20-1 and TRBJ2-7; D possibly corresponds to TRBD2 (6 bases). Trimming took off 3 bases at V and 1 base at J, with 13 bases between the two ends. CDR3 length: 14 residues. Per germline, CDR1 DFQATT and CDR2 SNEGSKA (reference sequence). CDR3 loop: CSASPGSRSYEQYF. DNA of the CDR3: TGCAGTGCTAGTCCCGGGAGCAGATCCTACGAGCAGTACTTC.

CDR3 residues: CASSLWTASSGNTF. As DNA, the CDR3 is TGTGCCAGCAGCTTATGGACAGCGAGCTCTGGAAACACCTTC. This rearrangement joins TRBV7-2 to TRBJ1-2; D possibly corresponds to TRBD1 (6 bases). The germline V gene has CDR1 SGHTA and CDR2 FQGNSA. Deletions cut 2 bases from V and 12 bases from J, with 19 bases between. The CDR3 covers 14 residues.

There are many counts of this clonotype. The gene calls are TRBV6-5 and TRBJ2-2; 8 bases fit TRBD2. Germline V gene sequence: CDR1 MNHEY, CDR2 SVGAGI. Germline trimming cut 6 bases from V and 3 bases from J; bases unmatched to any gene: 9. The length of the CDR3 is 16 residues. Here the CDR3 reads CASRPRTGGDTGELFF. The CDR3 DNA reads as TGTGCCAGCAGGCCACGGACGGGGGGGGACACCGGGGAGCTGTTTTTT.

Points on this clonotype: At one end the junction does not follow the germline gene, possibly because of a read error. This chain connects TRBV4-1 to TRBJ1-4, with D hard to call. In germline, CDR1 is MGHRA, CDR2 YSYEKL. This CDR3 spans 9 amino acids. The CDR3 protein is CASSHRKPF. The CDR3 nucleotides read TGCGCCAGCAGCCACCGAAAACCTTTT.

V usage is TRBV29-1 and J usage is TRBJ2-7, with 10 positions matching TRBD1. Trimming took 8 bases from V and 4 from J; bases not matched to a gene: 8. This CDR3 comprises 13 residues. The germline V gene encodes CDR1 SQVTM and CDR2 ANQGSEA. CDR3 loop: CSTSTGGLYEQYF. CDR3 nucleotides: TGCAGCACCTCGACAGGGGGCTTGTACGAGCAGTACTTC.

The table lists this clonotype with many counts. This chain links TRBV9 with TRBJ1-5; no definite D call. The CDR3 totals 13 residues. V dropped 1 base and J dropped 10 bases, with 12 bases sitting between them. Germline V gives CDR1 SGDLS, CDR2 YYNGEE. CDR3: CASSVTPAGPQHF. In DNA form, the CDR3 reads TGTGCCAGCAGCGTAACGCCGGCGGGCCCCCAGCATTTT.

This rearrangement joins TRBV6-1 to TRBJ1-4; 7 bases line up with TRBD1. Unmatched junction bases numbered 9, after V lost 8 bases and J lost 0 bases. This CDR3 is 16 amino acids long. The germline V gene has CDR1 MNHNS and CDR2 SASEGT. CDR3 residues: CASAGQTSATNEKLFF. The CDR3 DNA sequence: TGTGCCAGCGCGGGACAGACAAGTGCAACTAATGAAAAACTGTTTTTT.

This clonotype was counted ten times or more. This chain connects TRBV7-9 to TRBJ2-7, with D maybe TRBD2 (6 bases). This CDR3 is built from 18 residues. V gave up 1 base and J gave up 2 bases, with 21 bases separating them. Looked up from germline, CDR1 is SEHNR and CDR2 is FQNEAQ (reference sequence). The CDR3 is CASSLGPPPGRETYEQYF. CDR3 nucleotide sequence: TGTGCCAGCAGCTTAGGCCCTCCCCCGGGACGGGAGACCTACGAGCAGTACTTC.

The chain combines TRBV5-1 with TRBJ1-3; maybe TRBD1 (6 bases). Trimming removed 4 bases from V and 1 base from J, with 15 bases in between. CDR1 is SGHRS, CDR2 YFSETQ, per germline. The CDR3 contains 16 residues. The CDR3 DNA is TGCGCCAGCAGCCAGAAGGGGGGGAGTTCTGGAAACACCATATATTTT. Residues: CASSQKGGSSGNTIYF. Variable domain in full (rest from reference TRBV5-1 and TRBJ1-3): KAGVTQTPRYLIKTRGQQVTLSCSPISGHRSVSWYQQTPGQGLQFLFEYFSETQRNKGNFPGRFSGRQFSNSRSEMNVSTLELGDSALYLCASSQKGGSSGNTIYFGEGSWLTVV.

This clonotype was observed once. The DNA for the CDR3 is TGCAGTGTTTCACAGTTTCATCCCCAGTACTTC. Residues: CSVSQFHPQYF. The genes are TRBV20-1 and TRBJ2-5; D call uncertain. Between the trimmed V and J ends, which lost 7 bases and 9 bases, there was a span of 15 bases. Per the germline V gene, CDR1 is DFQATT and CDR2 is SNEGSKA (reference sequence). This CDR3 region has 11 residues.

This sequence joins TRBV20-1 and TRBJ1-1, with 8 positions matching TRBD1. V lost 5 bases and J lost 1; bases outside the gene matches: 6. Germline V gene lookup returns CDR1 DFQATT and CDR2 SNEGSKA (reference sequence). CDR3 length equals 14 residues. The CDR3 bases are TGCAGTGCTCAAGACGACAGGGGGAACACTGAAGCTTTCTTT. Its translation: CSAQDDRGNTEAFF.